A selection of T cell receptor beta chains follows, all from one sample in a study of cytomegalovirus exposure and HLA in healthy donors. Using immunoSEQ multiplex PCR, the repertoire was profiled, and TCRdb retains in-frame clones only, with some absent. Among about 140,000 clones listed, around 81% were seen once. The sample taken for sequencing was PBMCs. These receptors were taken from a man aged 45-60 years in good health and CMV-seronegative. The CDR3 runs from the conserved cysteine through the conserved F or W. The D gene is left open where the match is weak. The size field is filled for only some rows; it gives once, few, many or a size class.

D gene	J gene	V gene	clone size	CDR3 protein	CDR3 DNA
.	TRBJ1-6	TRBV11-3	.	CASSLGGSPLHF	TGTGCCAGCAGCTTAGGAGGTTCACCCCTCCACTTT
TRBD1	TRBJ1-2	TRBV28	.	CASSSWTGANYGYTF	TGTGCCAGCAGTTCCTGGACAGGGGCGAACTATGGCTACACCTTC
.	TRBJ1-1	TRBV2	.	CASSEEAGSEAFF	TGTGCCAGCAGTGAAGAGGCAGGTAGTGAAGCTTTCTTT
.	TRBJ2-7	TRBV18	.	CASSPQVAGEQYF	TGTGCCAGCTCACCCCAGGTCGCCGGCGAGCAGTACTTC
TRBD2	TRBJ2-3	TRBV7-3	.	CASSSRTSGDGADTQYF	TGTGCCAGCAGCTCTAGGACTAGCGGGGATGGGGCAGATACGCAGTATTTT
TRBD1	TRBJ1-6	TRBV11-3	.	CASSRQGAGNSPLHF	TGTGCCAGCAGCAGACAGGGGGCAGGGAATTCACCCCTCCACTTT
.	TRBJ2-1	TRBV29-1	once	CSVESDYIYEQFF	TGCAGCGTTGAATCAGACTATATTTATGAGCAGTTCTTC
.	TRBJ2-7	TRBV13	.	CASSFDRSYEQYF	TGTGCCAGCAGCTTTGACAGGTCCTACGAGCAGTACTTC
TRBD1	TRBJ1-4	TRBV5-1	.	CASSRDRIRDEKLFF	TGCGCCAGCAGCCGGGACAGGATTCGGGATGAAAAACTGTTTTTT
.	TRBJ1-6	TRBV5-5	.	CASSFGTYNSPLHF	TGTGCCAGCAGCTTTGGCACCTATAATTCACCCCTCCACTTT
TRBD1	TRBJ1-2	TRBV5-1	.	CASSLGTGADYGYTF	TGCGCCAGCAGCTTGGGGACAGGGGCGGACTATGGCTACACCTTC
.	TRBJ1-5	TRBV15	.	CATSGAGSNQPQHF	TGTGCCACCAGCGGGGCAGGTAGCAATCAGCCCCAGCATTTT
.	TRBJ1-3	TRBV6-5	.	CASSSRTSRSGNTIYF	TGTGCCAGCAGTTCCCGGACTTCTCGCTCTGGAAACACCATATATTTT
.	TRBJ1-1	TRBV2	.	CASRIDTSNTEAFF	TGTGCCAGCAGGATCGACACCTCGAACACTGAAGCTTTCTTT
.	TRBJ2-4	TRBV21-1	.	CASSPRWSLAGNIAKNIQYF	TGTGCCAGCAGCCCCCGCTGGTCCCTAGCGGGGAACATAGCCAAAAACATTCAGTACTTC
.	TRBJ1-4	TRBV5-8	.	CASSLEGLVREKLFF	TGTGCCAGCAGCTTGGAGGGACTCGTGCGGGAAAAACTGTTTTTT
TRBD1	TRBJ2-3	TRBV5-4	.	CASSRQGADTQYF	TGTGCCAGCAGCCGACAGGGGGCAGATACGCAGTATTTT
.	TRBJ1-1	TRBV12-5	.	CASGVPGQEAFF	TGTGCTAGTGGCGTCCCAGGACAGGAAGCTTTCTTT
TRBD2	TRBJ2-7	TRBV2	.	CASDGGEGTTYEQYF	TGTGCCAGCGACGGGGGGGAGGGGACAACCTACGAGCAGTACTTC
.	TRBJ2-1	TRBV7-9	.	CASSLNHRDSYNEQFF	TGTGCCAGCAGCTTAAACCACAGGGACTCCTACAATGAGCAGTTCTTC
.	TRBJ1-1	TRBV6-1	.	CASSEGMDLGKAFF	TGTGCCAGCAGTGAAGGTATGGATCTCGGGAAAGCTTTCTTT
.	TRBJ2-2	TRBV9	few	CASNGGVNTGELFF	TGTGCCAGCAACGGAGGGGTTAACACCGGGGAGCTGTTTTTT
TRBD2	TRBJ2-3	TRBV7-9	.	CASRASVAGDTDTQYF	TGTGCCAGCAGAGCCTCGGTAGCGGGGGACACAGATACGCAGTATTTT
TRBD2	TRBJ2-5	TRBV29-1	.	CSVHRGGAETQYF	TGCAGCGTTCACCGGGGGGGCGCAGAGACCCAGTACTTC
.	TRBJ1-6	TRBV5-5	once	CASSLARYDSLLHF	TGTGCCAGCAGCTTGGCCCGGTATGACTCCCTCCTCCACTTT
TRBD2	TRBJ2-1	TRBV7-2	.	CASRSGGPIHYNEQFF	TGTGCCAGCAGGAGCGGGGGGCCGATCCACTACAATGAGCAGTTCTTC
.	TRBJ1-5	TRBV18	.	CASSPQGIYSNQPQHF	TGTGCCAGCTCACCACAGGGGATATATAGCAATCAGCCCCAGCATTTT
TRBD1	TRBJ1-5	TRBV30	once	CAWNRGEQPQHF	TGTGCCTGGAACAGGGGAGAACAGCCCCAGCATTTT
.	TRBJ1-2	TRBV10-1	few	CASWTARFSSRQKYGYTF	TGCGCCAGCTGGACAGCTAGATTTTCGTCCCGGCAGAAGTATGGCTACACCTTC
TRBD2	TRBJ2-1	TRBV4-1	once	CASSHPGGVHNEQFF	TGCGCCAGCAGCCACCCCGGGGGGGTACACAATGAGCAGTTCTTC
.	TRBJ1-1	TRBV19	few	CASSSPGNTEAFF	TGTGCCAGTAGCTCACCGGGAAACACTGAAGCTTTCTTT
TRBD1	TRBJ1-1	TRBV7-3	.	CASSSQGATAEAFF	TGTGCCAGCAGCTCACAGGGGGCTACGGCTGAAGCTTTCTTT
.	TRBJ2-7	TRBV7-9	.	CASTVDSIVGEQYF	TGTGCCAGCACAGTTGACTCGATCGTAGGCGAGCAGTACTTC
.	TRBJ2-3	TRBV10-1	.	CASSEATFTDTQYF	TGCGCCAGCAGTGAGGCAACTTTCACAGATACGCAGTATTTT
.	TRBJ2-7	TRBV2	.	CASSEAGKVDYEQYF	TGTGCCAGCAGTGAAGCGGGCAAGGTTGACTACGAGCAGTACTTC